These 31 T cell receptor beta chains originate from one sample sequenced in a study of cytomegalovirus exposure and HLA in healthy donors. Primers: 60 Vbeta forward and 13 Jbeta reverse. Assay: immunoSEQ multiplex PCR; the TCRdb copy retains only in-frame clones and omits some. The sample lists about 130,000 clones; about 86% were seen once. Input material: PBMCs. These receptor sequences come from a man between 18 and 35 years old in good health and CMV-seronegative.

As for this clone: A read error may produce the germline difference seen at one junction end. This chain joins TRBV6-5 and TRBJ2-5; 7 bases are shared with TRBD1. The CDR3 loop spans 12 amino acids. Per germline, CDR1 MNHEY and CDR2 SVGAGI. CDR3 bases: TGTGCCAGCAGTTACGCGACAGGGCCTTGGAACTTC. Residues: CASSYATGPWNF.

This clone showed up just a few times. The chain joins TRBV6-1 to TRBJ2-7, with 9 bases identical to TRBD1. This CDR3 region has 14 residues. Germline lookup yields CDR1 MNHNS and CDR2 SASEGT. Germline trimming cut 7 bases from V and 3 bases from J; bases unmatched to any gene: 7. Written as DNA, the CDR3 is TGTGCCAGCACGGCGGACAGGGGACTCTACGAGCAGTACTTC. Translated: CASTADRGLYEQYF.

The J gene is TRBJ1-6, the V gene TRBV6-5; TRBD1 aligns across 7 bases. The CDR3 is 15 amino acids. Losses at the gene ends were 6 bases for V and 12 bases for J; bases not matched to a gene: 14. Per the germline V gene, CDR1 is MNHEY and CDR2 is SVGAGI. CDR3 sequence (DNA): TGTGCCAGCAGCCTTAAGGGGGCCGTATACCTACCCCTCCACTTT. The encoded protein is CASSLKGAVYLPLHF.

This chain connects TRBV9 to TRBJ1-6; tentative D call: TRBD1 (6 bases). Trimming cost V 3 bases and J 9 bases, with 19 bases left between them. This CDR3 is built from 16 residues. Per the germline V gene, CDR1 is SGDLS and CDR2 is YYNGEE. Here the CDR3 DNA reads TGTGCCAGCAGCGGTAGAGCGGCCACAGGGCTTTCACCCCTCCACTTT. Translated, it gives CASSGRAATGLSPLHF.

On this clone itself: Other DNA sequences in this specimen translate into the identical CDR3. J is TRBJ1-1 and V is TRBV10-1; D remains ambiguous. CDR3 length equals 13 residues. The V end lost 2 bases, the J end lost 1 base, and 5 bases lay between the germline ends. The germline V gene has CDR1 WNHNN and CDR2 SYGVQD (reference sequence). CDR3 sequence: CASSETGNTEAFF. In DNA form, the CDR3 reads TGCGCCAGCAGTGAGACGGGGAACACTGAAGCTTTCTTT.

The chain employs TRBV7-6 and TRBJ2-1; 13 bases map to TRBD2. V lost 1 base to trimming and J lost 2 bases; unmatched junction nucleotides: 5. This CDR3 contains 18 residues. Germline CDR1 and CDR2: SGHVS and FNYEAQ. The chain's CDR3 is CASSLGGLAGFTYNEQFF. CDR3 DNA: TGTGCCAGCAGCTTAGGGGGACTAGCGGGGTTCACCTACAATGAGCAGTTCTTC.

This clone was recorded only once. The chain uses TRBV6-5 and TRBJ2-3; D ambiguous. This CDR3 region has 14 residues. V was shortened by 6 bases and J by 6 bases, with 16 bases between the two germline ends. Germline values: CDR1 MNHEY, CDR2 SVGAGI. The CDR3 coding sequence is TGTGCCAGCAGGTCCCTAGGATTCGGTGATACGCAGTATTTT. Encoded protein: CASRSLGFGDTQYF.

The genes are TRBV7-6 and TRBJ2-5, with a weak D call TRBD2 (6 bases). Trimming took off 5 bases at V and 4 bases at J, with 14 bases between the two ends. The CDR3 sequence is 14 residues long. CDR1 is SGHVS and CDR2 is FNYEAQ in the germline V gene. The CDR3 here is CASSLSGLGETQYF. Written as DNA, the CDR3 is TGTGCCAGCAGCCTATCGGGACTGGGAGAGACCCAGTACTTC. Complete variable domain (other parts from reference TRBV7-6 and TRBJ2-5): GAGVSQSPRYKVTKRGQDVALRCDPISGHVSLYWYRQALGQGPEFLTYFNYEAQQDKSGLPNDRFSAERPEGSISTLTIQRTEQRDSAMYRCASSLSGLGETQYFGPGTRLLVL.

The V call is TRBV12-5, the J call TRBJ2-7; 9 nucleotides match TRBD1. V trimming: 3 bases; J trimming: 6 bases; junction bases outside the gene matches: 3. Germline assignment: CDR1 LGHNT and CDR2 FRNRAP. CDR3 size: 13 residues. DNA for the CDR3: TGTGCTAGTGGTTTAGTGGACAGGGGCGAGCAGTACTTC. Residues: CASGLVDRGEQYF.

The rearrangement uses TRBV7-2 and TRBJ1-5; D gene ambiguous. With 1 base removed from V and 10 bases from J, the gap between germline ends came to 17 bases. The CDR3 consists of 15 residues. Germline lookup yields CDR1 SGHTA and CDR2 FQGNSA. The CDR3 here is CASSLDPLGGSPQHF. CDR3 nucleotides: TGTGCCAGCAGCTTAGATCCGCTAGGAGGCAGCCCCCAGCATTTT.

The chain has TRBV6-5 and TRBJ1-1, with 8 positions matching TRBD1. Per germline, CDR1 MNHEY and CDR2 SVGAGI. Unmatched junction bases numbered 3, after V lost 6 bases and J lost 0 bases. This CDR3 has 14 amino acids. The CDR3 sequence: CASSATGVNTEAFF. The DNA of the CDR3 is TGTGCCAGCAGCGCGACAGGGGTGAACACTGAAGCTTTCTTT.

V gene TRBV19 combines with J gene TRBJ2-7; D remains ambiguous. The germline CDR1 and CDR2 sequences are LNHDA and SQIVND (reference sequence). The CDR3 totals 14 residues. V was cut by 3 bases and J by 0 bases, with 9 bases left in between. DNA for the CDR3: TGTGCCAGTAGTATCTCTGGCACCTCCTACGAGCAGTACTTC. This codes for CASSISGTSYEQYF.

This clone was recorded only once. The CDR3 DNA reads as TGTGCCAGTAGTAGGGGTCCGGGGTCGCGTGGCTACACCTTC. Protein: CASSRGPGSRGYTF. The chain joins TRBV19 to TRBJ1-2, with D unclear. V dropped 4 bases and J dropped 7 bases, with 16 bases sitting between them. Germline CDR1 reads LNHDA; CDR2 reads SQIVND (reference sequence). This CDR3 spans 14 amino acids.

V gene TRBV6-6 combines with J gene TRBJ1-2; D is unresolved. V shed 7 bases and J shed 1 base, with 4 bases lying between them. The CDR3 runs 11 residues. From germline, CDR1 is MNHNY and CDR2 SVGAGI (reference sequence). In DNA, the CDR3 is TGTGCCAGCATCATTAACTATGGCTACACCTTC. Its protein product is CASIINYGYTF.

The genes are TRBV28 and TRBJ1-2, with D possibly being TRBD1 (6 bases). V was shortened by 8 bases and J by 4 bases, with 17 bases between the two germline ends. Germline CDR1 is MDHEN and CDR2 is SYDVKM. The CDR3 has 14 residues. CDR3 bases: TGTGCCAGCCTACCTTACCAGGGGACCTATGGCTACACCTTC. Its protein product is CASLPYQGTYGYTF.

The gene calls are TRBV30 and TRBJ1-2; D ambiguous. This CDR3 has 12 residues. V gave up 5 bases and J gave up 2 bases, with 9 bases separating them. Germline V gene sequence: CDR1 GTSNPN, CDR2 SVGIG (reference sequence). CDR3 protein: CAWQVPNYGYTF. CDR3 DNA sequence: TGTGCCTGGCAGGTGCCGAACTATGGCTACACCTTC.

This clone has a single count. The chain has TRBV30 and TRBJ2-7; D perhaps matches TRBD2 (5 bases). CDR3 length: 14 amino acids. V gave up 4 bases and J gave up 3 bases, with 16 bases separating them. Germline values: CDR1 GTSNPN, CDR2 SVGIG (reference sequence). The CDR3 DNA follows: TGTGCCTGGAAACCGAGGGAATCAATCTACGAGCAGTACTTC. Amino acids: CAWKPRESIYEQYF.

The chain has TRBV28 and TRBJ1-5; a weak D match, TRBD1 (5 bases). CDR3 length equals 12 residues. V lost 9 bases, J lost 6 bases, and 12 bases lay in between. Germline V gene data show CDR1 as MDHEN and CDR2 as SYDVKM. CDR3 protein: CASTGTGQPQHF. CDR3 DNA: TGTGCCAGTACAGGTACAGGTCAGCCCCAGCATTTT.

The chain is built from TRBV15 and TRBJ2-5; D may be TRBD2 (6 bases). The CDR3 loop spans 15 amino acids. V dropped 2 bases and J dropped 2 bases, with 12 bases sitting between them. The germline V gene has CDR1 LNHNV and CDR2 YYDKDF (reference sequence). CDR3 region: CATSRYSGTQETQYF. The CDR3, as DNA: TGTGCCACCAGCAGATACTCGGGGACTCAAGAGACCCAGTACTTC.

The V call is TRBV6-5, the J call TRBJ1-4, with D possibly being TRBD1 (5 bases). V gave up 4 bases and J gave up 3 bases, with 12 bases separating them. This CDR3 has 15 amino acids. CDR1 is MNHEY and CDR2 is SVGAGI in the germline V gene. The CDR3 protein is CASSSLKGSNEKLFF. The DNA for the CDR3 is TGTGCCAGCAGTTCACTAAAGGGGTCTAATGAAAAACTGTTTTTT.

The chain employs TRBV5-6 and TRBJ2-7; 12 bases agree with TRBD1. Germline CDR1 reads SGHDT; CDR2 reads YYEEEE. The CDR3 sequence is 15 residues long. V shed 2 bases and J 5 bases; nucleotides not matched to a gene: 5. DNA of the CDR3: TGTGCCAGCAGCTTTCGGGACAGGGGGCGCCACGAGCAGTACTTC. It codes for CASSFRDRGRHEQYF.

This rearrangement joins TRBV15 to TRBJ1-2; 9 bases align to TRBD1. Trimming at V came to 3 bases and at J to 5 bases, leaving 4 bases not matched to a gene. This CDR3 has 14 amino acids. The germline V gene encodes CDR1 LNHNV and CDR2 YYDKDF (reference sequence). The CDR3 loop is CATSSPGQGYGYTF. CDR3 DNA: TGTGCCACCAGCAGCCCAGGACAGGGGTATGGCTACACCTTC.

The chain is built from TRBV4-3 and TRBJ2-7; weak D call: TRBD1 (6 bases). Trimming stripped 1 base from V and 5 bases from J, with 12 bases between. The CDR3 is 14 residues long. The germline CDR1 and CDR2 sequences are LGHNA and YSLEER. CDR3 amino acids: CASSQVRQAHEQYF. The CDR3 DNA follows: TGCGCCAGCAGCCAAGTTAGACAGGCTCACGAGCAGTACTTC.

The CDR3 sequence: CSARGDYGYTF. The DNA for the CDR3 is TGCAGTGCTAGAGGAGACTATGGCTACACCTTC. V usage is TRBV20-1 and J usage is TRBJ1-2; D gene uncertain. V dropped 1 base and J dropped 3 bases, with 3 bases sitting between them. This CDR3 is built from 11 residues. CDR1 is DFQATT and CDR2 is SNEGSKA in the germline V gene (reference sequence).

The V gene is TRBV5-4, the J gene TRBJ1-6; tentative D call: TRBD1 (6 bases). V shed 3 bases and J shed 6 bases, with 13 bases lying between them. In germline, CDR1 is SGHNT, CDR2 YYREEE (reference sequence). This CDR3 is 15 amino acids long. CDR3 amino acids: CASSSTGLGNSPLHF. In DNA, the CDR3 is TGTGCCAGCAGCTCTACAGGGTTAGGTAATTCACCCCTCCACTTT.

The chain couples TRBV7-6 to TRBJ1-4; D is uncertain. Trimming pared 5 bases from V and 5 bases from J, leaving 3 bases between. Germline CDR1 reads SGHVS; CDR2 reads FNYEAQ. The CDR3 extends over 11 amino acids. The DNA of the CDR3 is TGTGCCAGCAGCGTAAATGAAAAACTGTTTTTT. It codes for CASSVNEKLFF.

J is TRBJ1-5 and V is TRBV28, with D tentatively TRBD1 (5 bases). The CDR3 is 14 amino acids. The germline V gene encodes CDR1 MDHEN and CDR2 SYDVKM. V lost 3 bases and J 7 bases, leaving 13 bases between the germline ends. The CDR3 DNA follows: TGTGCCAGCAGTTTTGCCCCAGGGATCCAGCCCCAGCATTTT. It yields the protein CASSFAPGIQPQHF.

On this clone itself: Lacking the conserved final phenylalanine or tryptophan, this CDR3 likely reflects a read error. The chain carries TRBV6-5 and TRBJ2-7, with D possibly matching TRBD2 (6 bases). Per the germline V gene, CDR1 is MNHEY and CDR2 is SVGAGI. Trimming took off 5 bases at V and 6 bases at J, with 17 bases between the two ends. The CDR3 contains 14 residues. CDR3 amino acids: CASSPGEMPGEQYL. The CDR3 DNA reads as TGTGCCAGCAGTCCGGGGGAGATGCCTGGCGAGCAGTACCTC.

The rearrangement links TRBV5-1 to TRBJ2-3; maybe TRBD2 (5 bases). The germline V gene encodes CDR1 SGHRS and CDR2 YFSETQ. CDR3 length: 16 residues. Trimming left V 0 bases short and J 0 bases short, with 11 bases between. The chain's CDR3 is CASSLDVRTSTDTQYF. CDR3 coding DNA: TGCGCCAGCAGCTTGGATGTACGGACTAGCACAGATACGCAGTATTTT.

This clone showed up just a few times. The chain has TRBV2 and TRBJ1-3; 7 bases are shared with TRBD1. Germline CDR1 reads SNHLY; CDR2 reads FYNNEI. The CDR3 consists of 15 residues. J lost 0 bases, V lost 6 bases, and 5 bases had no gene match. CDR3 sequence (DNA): TGTGCCAGCAGCGTCGGGACAGCCTCTGGAAACACCATATATTTT. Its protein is CASSVGTASGNTIYF.

The CDR3 coding sequence is TGTGCCTGGAGTCCGGACGAGGGAAAAGAAAAACTGTTTTTT. It yields the protein CAWSPDEGKEKLFF. This chain connects TRBV30 to TRBJ1-4; D is unresolved. Trimming left V 2 bases short and J 8 bases short, with 15 bases between. The CDR3 has 14 residues. Germline V gene sequence: CDR1 GTSNPN, CDR2 SVGIG (reference sequence). The entire variable domain, with the rest obtained from reference TRBV30 and TRBJ1-4, is as follows: SQTIHQWPATLVQPVGSPLSLECTVEGTSNPNLYWYRQAAGRGLQLLFYSVGIGQISSEVPQNLSASRPQDRQFILSSKKLLLSDSGFYLCAWSPDEGKEKLFFGSGTQLSVL.